This T cell receptor (beta chain) emerged from a study of cytomegalovirus exposure and HLA in healthy donors. The CDR3 consists of 16 residues. CDR1 and CDR2 (germline): KGHSH, LQKENI. V was shortened by 2 bases and J by 4 bases, with 15 bases between the two germline ends. The PCR was carried out with 60 Vbeta primers and 13 Jbeta primers. The assay was immunoSEQ multiplex PCR, and TCRdb's table has in-frame clones only and misses some. The profile covers about 160,000 clones, with around 74% appearing a single time and around 6.5% taken by the ten largest. This clonotype was obtained from a man aged 45-60 years in good health and CMV-seropositive. The sequenced sample was PBMCs. V usage is TRBV18 and J usage is TRBJ2-1; D perhaps matches TRBD2 (6 bases). The CDR3 nucleotides are TGTGCCAGCTCACCATTGTCCGGGAGTGGTTACAATGAGCAGTTCTTC. It codes for CASSPLSGSGYNEQFF.